Below, 15 T cell receptor beta chains from the same sample are listed, as sequenced in a study of PD-1 blockade in classical Hodgkin lymphoma. Specified time point: cycle 4 day 1 (C4D1), after 6 weeks of nivolumab. Every patient relapsed after autologous stem cell transplantation, and brentuximab vedotin exposure varied. The assay was immunoSEQ multiplex PCR, and TCRdb's table has in-frame clones only and misses some. The sample contains tens of thousands of clones, about four fifths of which appear only once. The source was peripheral blood mononuclear cells (PBMCs), collected before the fourth cycle of nivolumab. The receptors here all came from a human donor with classical Hodgkin lymphoma.

The chain combines TRBV11-2 with TRBJ2-5; D perhaps matches TRBD2 (6 bases). The CDR3 runs 15 residues. Germline values: CDR1 SGHAT, CDR2 FQNNGV. Trimming removed 0 bases from V and 5 bases from J, with 13 bases in between. The DNA for the CDR3 is TGTGCCAGCAGCTTAGAGGGGGGTGTGGGGGAGACCCAGTACTTC. Translation: CASSLEGGVGETQYF.

The V and J genes are TRBV10-3 and TRBJ2-3; D possibly corresponds to TRBD2 (7 bases). The germline V and J ends were trimmed by 6 bases and 2 bases, with 9 bases remaining between them. The length of the CDR3 is 13 residues. Germline CDR1 ENHRY, CDR2 SYGVKD. CDR3 loop: CAISGGPTDTQYF. CDR3 nucleotide sequence: TGTGCCATCAGCGGGGGGCCCACAGATACGCAGTATTTT.

This clone was seen just once. V usage is TRBV6-5 and J usage is TRBJ1-2; D remains unclear. The CDR3 has 13 amino acids. Germline lookup yields CDR1 MNHEY and CDR2 SVGAGI. V lost 2 bases, J lost 0 bases, and 4 bases lay in between. The CDR3 reads CASSYSSNYGYTF. Written as DNA, the CDR3 is TGTGCCAGCAGTTACAGTTCTAACTATGGCTACACCTTC.

J is TRBJ2-7 and V is TRBV10-3; D could derive from TRBD1 or TRBD2 (5 bases each). Germline V CDR1 and CDR2: ENHRY, SYGVKD. The germline V and J ends were trimmed by 2 bases and 2 bases, with 19 bases remaining between them. CDR3 length equals 17 residues. The CDR3 DNA follows: TGTGCCATCAGTGAGCGAGGGGTCGGAGATGGGACCTACGAGCAGTACTTC. This gives the protein CAISERGVGDGTYEQYF.

V and J are TRBV7-3 and TRBJ2-3; D is unresolved. V was cut by 5 bases and J by 0 bases, with 9 bases left in between. This CDR3 comprises 14 residues. In germline, CDR1 is SGHTA, CDR2 FQGTGA. The CDR3 loop reads CASSIGRSTDTQYF. DNA for the CDR3: TGTGCCAGCAGCATCGGCCGGAGCACAGATACGCAGTATTTT.

This clone was seen only a few times. This chain connects TRBV15 to TRBJ1-5; no clear D. The CDR3 totals 15 residues. Trimming took off 5 bases at V and 6 bases at J, with 17 bases between the two ends. CDR1 and CDR2 from the germline V gene are LNHNV and YYDKDF (reference sequence). The CDR3 loop reads CATSSKPGQSQPQHF. The CDR3 DNA is TGTGCCACCAGCTCAAAGCCGGGTCAGTCTCAGCCCCAGCATTTT.

The CDR3 sequence: CASSQEIGSGADTQYF. In DNA form, the CDR3 reads TGCGCCAGCAGCCAAGAGATTGGGAGCGGGGCAGATACGCAGTATTTT. V gene TRBV4-1 combines with J gene TRBJ2-3; TRBD2 matches 7 bases. Trimming at V came to 0 bases and at J to 4 bases, leaving 7 bases not matched to a gene. The V gene's germline CDR1 is MGHRA and CDR2 YSYEKL. This CDR3 contains 16 residues.

This clone was seen more than once but under ten times. This rearrangement joins TRBV7-9 to TRBJ1-3; D not resolved. With 5 bases removed from V and 7 bases from J, the gap between germline ends came to 12 bases. The CDR3 is 13 amino acids. CDR1 SEHNR and CDR2 FQNEAQ come from the germline V gene (reference sequence). The CDR3 DNA reads TGTGCCAGCAGCCCCGTTTCGGGGAACACCATATATTTT. It yields the protein CASSPVSGNTIYF.

This clone was seen just once. The rearrangement joins TRBV19 to TRBJ2-7; D call uncertain. Germline CDR1 is LNHDA and CDR2 is SQIVND (reference sequence). Trimming cost V 4 bases and J 4 bases, with 5 bases left between them. CDR3 length: 11 residues. The CDR3 reads CASSTGYEQYF. CDR3 DNA sequence: TGTGCCAGTAGTACTGGTTACGAGCAGTACTTC.

The chain has TRBV19 and TRBJ1-5, with 7 bases aligning to TRBD1. V trimming: 7 bases; J trimming: 6 bases; junction bases outside the gene matches: 12. CDR1 and CDR2 (germline): LNHDA, SQIVND (reference sequence). This CDR3 has 15 amino acids. The CDR3 region is CASNPPDRSAQPQHF. The CDR3 DNA reads TGTGCCAGTAACCCCCCGGACAGGTCGGCTCAGCCCCAGCATTTT. Looking up the rest from reference TRBV19 and TRBJ1-5 gives the full variable domain: DGGITQSPKYLFRKEGQNVTLSCEQNLNHDAMYWYRQDPGQGLRLIYYSQIVNDFQKGDIAEGYSVSREKKESFPLTVTSAQKNPTAFYLCASNPPDRSAQPQHFGDGTRLSIL.

The chain has TRBV7-2 and TRBJ2-7; 8 positions match TRBD2. The trim removed 2 bases at V and 3 bases at J, leaving 0 bases unmatched. The CDR3 spans 13 residues. Germline V gene data show CDR1 as SGHTA and CDR2 as FQGNSA. Here the CDR3 DNA reads TGTGCCAGCAGCTTAACTAGCGGCTACGAGCAGTACTTC. Residues: CASSLTSGYEQYF.

This chain connects TRBV4-1 to TRBJ2-7, with 11 bases that match TRBD1. This CDR3 comprises 15 residues. V was pared by 1 base and J by 6 bases, with 5 bases of the junction left unmatched. Germline V gives CDR1 MGHRA, CDR2 YSYEKL. The CDR3 DNA follows: TGCGCCAGCAGCCAAGCCGGACAGGGGGCGGGCGAGCAGTACTTC. Translated, it gives CASSQAGQGAGEQYF.

V and J are TRBV9 and TRBJ1-3; D is uncertain. Germline CDR1 reads SGDLS; CDR2 reads YYNGEE. V was shortened by 4 bases and J by 0 bases, with 14 bases between the two germline ends. This CDR3 has 16 residues. CDR3 region: CASSPRPSSSGNTIYF. CDR3 bases: TGTGCCAGCAGCCCCAGACCCTCGAGCTCTGGAAACACCATATATTTT.

The rearrangement uses TRBV5-6 and TRBJ2-1; 7 nucleotides agree with TRBD2. The length of the CDR3 is 16 residues. J was trimmed by 3 bases and V by 4 bases; bases with no gene match: 10. Germline V lookup: CDR1 SGHDT, CDR2 YYEEEE. This CDR3 reads CASSKVGRGNYNEQFF. In DNA, the CDR3 is TGTGCCAGCAGCAAAGTCGGGCGGGGGAACTACAATGAGCAGTTCTTC.

The chain carries TRBV29-1 and TRBJ2-7; 7 nucleotides agree with TRBD2. Unmatched junction bases numbered 2, after V lost 1 base and J lost 2 bases. Germline CDR1 and CDR2: SQVTM and ANQGSEA. This CDR3 contains 13 residues. CDR3 nucleotide sequence: TGCAGCGTTGAAGGAGGGACTACCTACGAGCAGTACTTC. This sequence encodes CSVEGGTTYEQYF.